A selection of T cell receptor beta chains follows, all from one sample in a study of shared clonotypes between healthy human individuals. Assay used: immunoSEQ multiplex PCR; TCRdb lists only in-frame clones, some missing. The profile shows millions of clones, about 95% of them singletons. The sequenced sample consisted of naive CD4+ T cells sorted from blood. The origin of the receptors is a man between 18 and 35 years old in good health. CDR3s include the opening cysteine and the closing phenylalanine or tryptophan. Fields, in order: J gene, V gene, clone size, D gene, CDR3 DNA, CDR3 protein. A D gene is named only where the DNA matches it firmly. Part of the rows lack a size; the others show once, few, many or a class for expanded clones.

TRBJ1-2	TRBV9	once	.	TGTGCCAGCAGCGTCTCCATCAACAGATATGGCTACACCTTC	CASSVSINRYGYTF
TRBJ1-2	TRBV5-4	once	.	TGTGCCAGCAGCTTCGGTCAGAACTATGGCTACACCTTC	CASSFGQNYGYTF
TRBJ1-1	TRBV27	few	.	TGTGCCAGCAGTTTTGGTCATTACACTGAAGCTTTCTTT	CASSFGHYTEAFF
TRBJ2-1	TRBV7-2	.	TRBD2	TGTGCCAGCAGCCACGGACTAGCGGGAGTCTCCCACAATGAGCAGTTCTTC	CASSHGLAGVSHNEQFF
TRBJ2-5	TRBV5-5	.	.	TGTGCCAGCAGCCGGGCCGGGACGGAGAGCGAGACCCAGTACTTC	CASSRAGTESETQYF
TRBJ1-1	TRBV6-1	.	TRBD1	TGTGCCAGCAGTGAGGGACAGGCCCTTGAAGCTTTCTTT	CASSEGQALEAFF
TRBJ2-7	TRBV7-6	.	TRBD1	TGTGCCAGCAGATTGAGACAGGGGGCTACGGGATGGATCAACGAGCAGTACTTC	CASRLRQGATGWINEQYF
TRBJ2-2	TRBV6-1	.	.	TGTGCCAGCAGTGAAGCTGGGGCCTTCAGGGGAGGCACCGGGGAGCTGTTTTTT	CASSEAGAFRGGTGELFF
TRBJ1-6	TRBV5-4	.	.	TGTGCCAGCAGCTTTACGGGGGCCTTGATGACACCCCTCCACTTT	CASSFTGALMTPLHF
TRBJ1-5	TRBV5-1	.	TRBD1	TGCGCCAGCAGCTTGGGACCAGGGGGTAAGCCCCAGCATTTT	CASSLGPGGKPQHF
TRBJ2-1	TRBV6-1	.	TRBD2	TGTGCCAGCCAGAGGGGACTAGCCCTACTCAATGAGCAGTTCTTC	CASQRGLALLNEQFF
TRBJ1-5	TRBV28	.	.	TGTGCCAGCAGTTTTCCCGGGCTTGGGGATCAGCCCCAGCATTTT	CASSFPGLGDQPQHF
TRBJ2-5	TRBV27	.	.	TGTGCCAGCAGTTTCCGTGCGGGCCAAGAGACCCAGTACTTC	CASSFRAGQETQYF
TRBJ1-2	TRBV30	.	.	TGTGCCTGGAGTGTACAGGGACCTAATGATGGCTACACCTTC	CAWSVQGPNDGYTF
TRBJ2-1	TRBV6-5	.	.	TGTGCCAGCAGTTACTCAGCCAGAGGACCCAATGAGCAGTTCTTC	CASSYSARGPNEQFF
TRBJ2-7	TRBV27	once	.	TGTGCCAGCAGTTTAGGAAAGGGCAGGGGCGCAGCCTACGAGCAGTACTTC	CASSLGKGRGAAYEQYF
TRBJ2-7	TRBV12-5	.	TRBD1	TGTGCTAGTGGTTTACAGGGGCTGCACTACGAGCAGTACTTC	CASGLQGLHYEQYF
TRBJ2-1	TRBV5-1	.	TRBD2	TGCGCCAGCCGCAAGGGACTAGCGGGAGGGCCAAATGAGCAGTTCTTC	CASRKGLAGGPNEQFF
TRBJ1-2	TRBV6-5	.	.	TGTGCCACCCTAAATCCGTGGGGAATCGGCGGCTACACCTTC	CATLNPWGIGGYTF
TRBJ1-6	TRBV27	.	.	TGTGCCAGCAGTTTATCAACAGGGTATAATTCACCCCTCCACTTT	CASSLSTGYNSPLHF
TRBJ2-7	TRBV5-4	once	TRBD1	TGTGCCAGCAGGACAGGGGGCGAGCCAGGGGTCTACGAGCAGTACTTC	CASRTGGEPGVYEQYF
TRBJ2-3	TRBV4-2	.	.	TGTGCCAGCAGCCCCTTCATAGGGGGACCAGATACGCAGTATTTT	CASSPFIGGPDTQYF
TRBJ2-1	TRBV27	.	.	TGTGCCAGCAGGGCCCAATTTAATGAGCAGTTCTTC	CASRAQFNEQFF
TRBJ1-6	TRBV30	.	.	TGTGCCTGGAACATCGTGGCAGGAGCCAATTCACCCCTCCACTTT	CAWNIVAGANSPLHF
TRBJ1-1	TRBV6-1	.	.	TGTGCCAGCAGTCGGGACGGCCCGAACACTGAAGCTTTCTTT	CASSRDGPNTEAFF
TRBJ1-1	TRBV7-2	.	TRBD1	TGTGCCAGCAGCTCGGGACAGGGGGCGAGGAACACTGAAGCTTTCTTT	CASSSGQGARNTEAFF
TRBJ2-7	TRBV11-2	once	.	TGTGCCAGCAGCTTGGGTTCGGAGGGGGCTATGATGGAGCAGTACTTC	CASSLGSEGAMMEQYF
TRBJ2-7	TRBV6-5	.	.	TGTGCCAGCAGTTATGGGGACGCCTACGAGCAGTACTTC	CASSYGDAYEQYF
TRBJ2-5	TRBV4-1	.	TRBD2	TGCGCCAGCAGCCTCGGGGGGATGGAGACCCAGTACTTC	CASSLGGMETQYF
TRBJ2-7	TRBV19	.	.	TGTGCCAGTAGTGCCCCCTCCTACGAGCAGTACTTC	CASSAPSYEQYF
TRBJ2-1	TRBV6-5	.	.	TGTGCCAGCAGTTCAGTAGGGGGGGAGCAGTTCTTC	CASSSVGGEQFF
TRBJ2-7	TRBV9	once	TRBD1	TGTGCCAGCAGCGTAGATGGACAGGAAACCTACGAGCAGTACTTC	CASSVDGQETYEQYF
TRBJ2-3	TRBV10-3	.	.	TGTGCCATCAGTGAGCAGCCTAGCACAGATACGCAGTATTTT	CAISEQPSTDTQYF
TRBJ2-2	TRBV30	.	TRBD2	TGTGCCTGGTCTAGCGGGAGGGCCGCCGGGGAGCTGTTTTTT	CAWSSGRAAGELFF
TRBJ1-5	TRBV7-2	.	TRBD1	TGTGCCAGCAGACCTACAGGGGGCAATCAGCCCCAGCATTTT	CASRPTGGNQPQHF
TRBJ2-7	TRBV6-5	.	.	TGTGCCAGCAGAAGGGACTTTCCCTACGAGCAGTACTTC	CASRRDFPYEQYF
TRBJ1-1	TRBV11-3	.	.	TGTGCCAGCAGCCTCAGGGACACTGAAGCTTTCTTT	CASSLRDTEAFF
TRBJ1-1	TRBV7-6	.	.	TGTGCCAGCAGCCCAAGACCGACAGGAGTGAACACTGAAGCTTTCTTT	CASSPRPTGVNTEAFF
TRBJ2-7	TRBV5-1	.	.	TGCGCCAGCAGCTTGGGCACTTCAGGGAGCTCCTACGAGCAGTACTTC	CASSLGTSGSSYEQYF
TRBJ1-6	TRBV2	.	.	TGTGCCAGCAGTGAAGGGAGTTCACCCCTCCACTTT	CASSEGSSPLHF
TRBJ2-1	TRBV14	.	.	TGTGCCAGCAGCCAATTCACAGGCAAATACAATGAGCAGTTCTTC	CASSQFTGKYNEQFF
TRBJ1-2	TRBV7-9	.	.	TGTGCCAGCAGCTTAGGTCCGGACTATGGCTACACCTTC	CASSLGPDYGYTF
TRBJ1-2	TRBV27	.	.	TGTGCCAGCAGATCACAGGGATACTATGGCTACACCTTC	CASRSQGYYGYTF
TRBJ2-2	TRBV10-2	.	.	TGCGCCACCGTCGGGGGCGGGAACACCGGGGAGCTGTTTTTT	CATVGGGNTGELFF
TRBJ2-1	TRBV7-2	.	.	TGTGCCAGCAGCTTGGGACACCAAACAACTTACAATGAGCAGTTCTTC	CASSLGHQTTYNEQFF
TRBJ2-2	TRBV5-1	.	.	TGCGCCAGCAGCCTAGCGCTTTCCGGGGAGCTGTTTTTT	CASSLALSGELFF
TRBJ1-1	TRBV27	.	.	TGTGCCAGCAGTTTAAGGGGTGAAGCTTTCTTT	CASSLRGEAFF
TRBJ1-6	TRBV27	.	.	TGTGCCAGCAGTGCGCAGCGTAATTCACCCCTCCACTTT	CASSAQRNSPLHF
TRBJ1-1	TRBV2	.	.	TGTGCCAGCAGAGCCGAAGGGTCCACTGAAGCTTTCTTT	CASRAEGSTEAFF
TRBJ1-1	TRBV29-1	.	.	TGCAGCGTTAGGGCAGCGAACACTGAAGCTTTCTTT	CSVRAANTEAFF
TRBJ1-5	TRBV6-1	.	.	TGTGCCAGCAGTGCAGGGGCTGGCAATCAGCCCCAGCATTTT	CASSAGAGNQPQHF
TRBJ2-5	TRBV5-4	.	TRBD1	TGTGCCAGCGCGTATGTGGTCAGGGGGCACGAGACCCAGTACTTC	CASAYVVRGHETQYF
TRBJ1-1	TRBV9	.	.	TGTGCCAGCAGCCCCCCGGCGACGGTAGGGGATTCCATGGCTTTCTTT	CASSPPATVGDSMAFF